These 15 T cell receptor beta chains share one sample of origin, sequenced in a study of T cell responses to AZD1222 COVID-19 vaccine. Assay: immunoSEQ multiplex PCR; the TCRdb copy retains only in-frame clones and omits some. This sample has 100,000 to 110,000 clones, with 80% to 90% found just once. Sequencing used peripheral blood, obtained on day 0 of MenACWY control vaccination. All receptors come from an adult in good health.

J is TRBJ1-1 and V is TRBV29-1; D is unclear. Germline V gene sequence: CDR1 SQVTM, CDR2 ANQGSEA. Trimming cost V 5 bases and J 4 bases, with 14 bases left between them. This CDR3 comprises 13 residues. CDR3 in amino acids: CSVRSSRSTEAFF. CDR3 nucleotides: TGCAGCGTTAGGTCGAGTCGTAGCACTGAAGCTTTCTTT.

This sequence joins TRBV7-9 and TRBJ2-3, with D hard to call. The ends were cut back, 0 bases at V and 2 bases at J, with 12 bases in the middle. Germline-derived CDR1 and CDR2 are SEHNR and FQNEAQ (reference sequence). This CDR3 comprises 16 residues. The CDR3 region has the DNA TGTGCCAGCAGCTTAGCAGGGTCAGTCCACACAGATACGCAGTATTTT. This sequence encodes CASSLAGSVHTDTQYF.

The CDR3 sequence: CASSPTTGTANNEQFF. CDR3 sequence (DNA): TGTGCCAGTAGTCCAACTACCGGGACAGCAAACAATGAGCAGTTCTTC. The rearrangement uses TRBV19 and TRBJ2-1, with TRBD1 identical over 7 bases. Germline trimming cut 5 bases from V and 5 bases from J; bases unmatched to any gene: 12. Germline CDR1 is LNHDA and CDR2 is SQIVND (reference sequence). This CDR3 region has 16 residues.

The gene calls are TRBV3-1 (or the pseudogene TRBV3-2) and TRBJ2-2; the D is unclear. CDR1 and CDR2 from the germline V gene are LGHDT and YNNKEL (reference sequence). The CDR3 loop spans 14 amino acids. V was trimmed by 3 bases and J by 5 bases, leaving 10 bases between them. This CDR3 is CASSHSYRTGELFF. CDR3 DNA: TGTGCCAGCAGCCATAGTTATCGAACCGGGGAGCTGTTTTTT.

The gene calls are TRBV19 and TRBJ2-1, with 12 positions matching TRBD2. The CDR3 is 17 amino acids. The germline V gene encodes CDR1 LNHDA and CDR2 SQIVND (reference sequence). J gave up 10 bases and V 7 bases, and 17 bases lay outside the gene matches. CDR3 sequence: CASTERASGGAFLEQFF. CDR3 in DNA: TGTGCCAGTACCGAAAGGGCTAGCGGGGGGGCGTTTTTAGAGCAGTTCTTC.

This chain uses TRBV6-5 with TRBJ1-6, with TRBD1 as a possible D gene (5 bases). V was shortened by 0 bases and J by 8 bases, with 11 bases between the two germline ends. The CDR3 has 15 amino acids. Germline lookup yields CDR1 MNHEY and CDR2 SVGAGI. The CDR3 nucleotides read TGTGCCAGCAGTTACTCGTGGCAGGGCGATTCACCCCTCCACTTT. It encodes CASSYSWQGDSPLHF.

The rearrangement uses TRBV5-4 and TRBJ1-5; the D is unclear. CDR3 size: 13 residues. Germline V gene data show CDR1 as SGHNT and CDR2 as YYREEE (reference sequence). V was cut by 3 bases and J by 3 bases, with 7 bases left in between. CDR3 residues: CASSWELNQPQHF. In DNA, the CDR3 is TGTGCCAGCAGCTGGGAGCTCAATCAGCCCCAGCATTTT.

The J gene is TRBJ2-3, the V gene TRBV5-5, with 10 bases identical to TRBD1. The germline V gene has CDR1 SGHKS and CDR2 YYEKEE (reference sequence). V dropped 4 bases and J dropped 6; count of bases not matched to a gene: 5. There are 14 residues in the CDR3. The CDR3 DNA sequence: TGTGCCAGCAGCACCGGGACAGGGGAGGATACGCAGTATTTT. This encodes CASSTGTGEDTQYF.

The gene calls are TRBV4-3 and TRBJ1-6; 7 bases match TRBD1. Germline values: CDR1 LGHNA, CDR2 YSLEER. The ends lost 0 bases at V and 10 bases at J; junction bases unmatched: 9. CDR3 size: 16 residues. CDR3 amino acids: CASSQDRDRAGSPLHF. The CDR3 coding sequence is TGCGCCAGCAGCCAAGATCGAGACAGGGCAGGATCACCCCTCCACTTT.

V and J are TRBV5-1 and TRBJ2-7; D perhaps matches TRBD2 (5 bases). Between the trimmed V and J ends, which lost 3 bases and 6 bases, there was a span of 13 bases. There are 13 residues in the CDR3. From germline, CDR1 is SGHRS and CDR2 YFSETQ. DNA for the CDR3: TGCGCCAGCAGCTATCGAGGGAGAGGCGAGCAGTACTTC. This sequence encodes CASSYRGRGEQYF.

V is TRBV12-3 or TRBV12-4 and J is TRBJ1-6; D remains unclear. V was shortened by 1 base and J by 9 bases, with 7 bases between the two germline ends. This CDR3 contains 13 residues. The CDR3 bases are TGTGCCAGCAGTTTAGGGCAAAGTTCACCCCTCCACTTT. It is translated as CASSLGQSSPLHF.

This clone was recorded once. The chain joins TRBV6-5 to TRBJ1-4, with TRBD1 as a possible D gene (5 bases). V lost 5 bases to trimming and J lost 0 bases, with 10 bases between them. Germline CDR1 reads MNHEY; CDR2 reads SVGAGI. The length of the CDR3 is 15 residues. Here the CDR3 DNA reads TGTGCCAGCAGTCGGACACTCCCAACTAATGAAAAACTGTTTTTT. Protein product: CASSRTLPTNEKLFF.

The gene calls are TRBV7-2 and TRBJ1-3; D gene uncertain. In germline, CDR1 is SGHTA, CDR2 FQGNSA. The V gene lost 4 bases and the J gene lost 2 bases, with 15 bases spanning the gap. This CDR3 comprises 16 residues. CDR3 bases: TGTGCCAGCAGCTCCCAGACCTTGGGAACTGGAAACACCATATATTTT. Translation: CASSSQTLGTGNTIYF.

In its sample, this clone was seen once. Here the CDR3 DNA reads TGTGCCACCGCCCGAGGGCAGGGCAGTGGCTACACCTTC. Translated: CATARGQGSGYTF. The J gene is TRBJ1-2, the V gene TRBV19, with D perhaps matching TRBD1 (5 bases). The CDR3 consists of 13 residues. In germline, CDR1 is LNHDA, CDR2 SQIVND (reference sequence). Between the trimmed V and J ends, which lost 10 bases and 7 bases, there was a span of 19 bases.

This sequence joins TRBV18 and TRBJ2-7; tentative D call: TRBD2 (5 bases). The CDR3 is 15 residues long. Trimming took 1 base from V and 0 from J, leaving 10 bases between them. Germline V CDR1 and CDR2: KGHSH, LQKENI. CDR3 in amino acids: CASSPRESSSYEQYF. The DNA for the CDR3 is TGTGCCAGCTCACCACGGGAGTCGAGCTCCTACGAGCAGTACTTC. The complete variable domain, with remaining parts taken from reference TRBV18 and TRBJ2-7, reads NAGVMQNPRHLVRRRGQEARLRCSPMKGHSHVYWYRQLPEEGLKFMVYLQKENIIDESGMPKERFSAEFPKEGPSILRIQQVVRGDSAAYFCASSPRESSSYEQYFGPGTRLTVT.